The present entry profiles one T cell receptor beta chain with its context. What it binds is not known. This record belongs to a study of memory CD4+ T cells and cytomegalovirus serostatus. Study as a whole: Donors were healthy Belgian adults, several CMV seropositive and 20 to 30 seronegative.

Study-level points and caveats: About 40% of the roughly 160 known CMV-associated TCRbeta sequences appeared in CD4+ memory.

Per the original methods: Out-of-frame sequences were removed, leaving roughly 2,200,000 distinct TCRbeta sequences. Libraries were prepared by immunoSEQ multiplex PCR; TCRdb keeps only in-frame clonotypes and omits some of them. The DNA gave D and trimming, while V, J and clone size come from that table. The data contain some 54,000 clones, about 83% of them singletons. Per the germline V gene, CDR1 is LNHDA and CDR2 is SQIVND (reference sequence). This CDR3 region has 18 residues. The V gene lost 7 bases and the J gene lost 5 bases, with 24 bases spanning the gap. The sort gate was single viable CD3+CD4+CD8-CD45RO+ cells for memory CD4+ T cells. After thawing, CD4+ T cells were positively selected.

The sample comprised memory CD4+ T cells from blood. The TCR comes from an adult in good health and CMV-seropositive. This chain links TRBV19 with TRBJ1-6; TRBD1 might be the D (6 bases). In DNA form, the CDR3 reads TGTGCCAGTAAGGGGGGATATAACAGGGAACCAAATAATTCACCCCTCCACTTT. Translating gives CASKGGYNREPNNSPLHF.